Listed here is a single TCR beta chain. Whenever a sample was processed, at least 6 million PBMCs were isolated. The authors ran a second PCR of about 6 to 11 cycles using a sample-barcoded 5' primer and a J-beta primer mix. TCRdb fed the 5' RACE reads into MiXCR, producing one record per CDR3 protein. The repertoire consists of 1.2 million to 1.5 million distinct CDR3 sequences, with 40% to 50% occurring once and the leading ten covering around 8%. The source of the sample is a study of blood T cells in healthy people across ages. The specimen was blood. This receptor was identified in a woman between 18 and 29 years old in good health.

CDR3 sequence (DNA): TGCAGTGCTAGACCAAAGCCGGGACTAGCGGAAAATGCCTACGAGCAGTACTTC. Amino acids: CSARPKPGLAENAYEQYF. The chain is built from TRBV20-1 and TRBJ2-7; 11 positions agree with TRBD2. Per the germline V gene, CDR1 is DFQATT and CDR2 is SNEGSKA (reference sequence). The CDR3 is 18 residues long. The trim removed 2 bases at V and 2 bases at J, leaving 14 bases unmatched.